Included here is one T cell receptor beta chain sequence, with context. The target antigen is unknown. Scientists made TCR beta libraries using quantitative 5'-RACE with molecular barcodes. TCRdb analysed the 5' RACE reads with MiXCR anew, one entry per CDR3 protein. The sample has 800,000 to 900,000 distinct CDR3 sequences; approximately 12% are singletons. The entry originates in a study of CD8 T cells in ankylosing spondylitis. Study-wide results and caveats: There were earlier reports of some motif variants in reactive arthritis synovial fluid and blood. Blood of patients with ankylosing spondylitis appeared to be characterized by a TCR beta motif of about 8 highly homologous variants.

The germline V gene has CDR1 DFQATT and CDR2 SNEGSKA (reference sequence). The V and J ends lost 6 bases and 4 bases respectively, with 15 bases between them. The CDR3 has 14 amino acids. This chain links TRBV20-1 with TRBJ2-2; D unclear. The clonotype originates from a male donor with ankylosing spondylitis. The sequenced sample consisted of blood, either unsorted or a sorted T cell fraction (not recorded which). CDR3 region: CSAPWAAGTGELFF. Written as DNA, the CDR3 is TGCAGTGCCCCATGGGCGGCCGGCACCGGGGAGCTGTTTTTT.